The source of this T cell receptor beta chain is a study of shared clonotypes between healthy human individuals. Several immunoSEQ 96-well plates shared each subset's DNA, each plate a replicate. TCRdb keeps only in-frame clones here, not all; method: immunoSEQ multiplex PCR. The sample records 850,000 to 1,200,000 clones, under 80% being singletons. Division of CD4+ cells produced a CD45RA+ naive subset and a CD45RA-negative memory subset. CDR1 is SGHNT, CDR2 YYREEE, per germline (reference sequence). Trimming took 5 bases from V and 2 from J, leaving 16 bases between them. CDR3 length: 15 amino acids.

Sequencing was done on a sample of memory CD4+ T cells sorted from blood. Subset given: CD45RA-negative fraction. The chain uses TRBV5-4 and TRBJ1-2; a weak D match, TRBD1 (6 bases). This clonotype was sampled from a man between 18 and 29 years old in good health. In DNA, the CDR3 is TGTGCCAGCAGGGATAGGGGGTTAGGCAACTATGGCTACACCTTC. Residues: CASRDRGLGNYGYTF.